This passage covers 18 T cell receptor beta chains from one sample sequenced in a study of technical replicates of blood from several donors. Sequenced by immunoSEQ multiplex PCR; TCRdb stores in-frame clones only, minus some. This table has about 84,000 clones, roughly 97% appearing once. Source material: T cells isolated from PBMCs. These receptors were obtained from a human donor in good health.

The chain employs TRBV7-2 and TRBJ2-1; possible D gene TRBD2, 5 bases. CDR1 and CDR2 from the germline V gene are SGHTA and FQGNSA. The CDR3 extends over 12 amino acids. V was cut by 0 bases and J by 10 bases, with 7 bases left in between. As DNA, the CDR3 is TGTGCCAGCAGCTTAGCGCGGGCAGAGCAGTTCTTC. It specifies CASSLARAEQFF.

The genes are TRBV28 and TRBJ2-7; 7 nucleotides match TRBD1. The V gene end was trimmed by 8 bases and the J gene end by 3 bases; junction bases not matched to a gene: 13. From germline, CDR1 is MDHEN and CDR2 SYDVKM. CDR3 size: 15 residues. CDR3 sequence reads: CASSTGTDKIYEQYF. The CDR3 DNA follows: TGTGCCAGCTCCACAGGGACAGACAAAATCTACGAGCAGTACTTC.

The V call is TRBV9, the J call TRBJ2-1; D is perhaps TRBD1 (6 bases). CDR1 is SGDLS and CDR2 is YYNGEE in the germline V gene. This CDR3 contains 14 residues. V gave up 1 base and J gave up 4 bases, with 9 bases separating them. For the CDR3, the DNA is TGTGCCAGCAGCGTATCAGGGGTTTACAATGAGCAGTTCTTC. Amino acids: CASSVSGVYNEQFF.

This chain uses TRBV6-5 with TRBJ1-5, with D tentatively TRBD1 (5 bases). Germline-derived CDR1 and CDR2 are MNHEY and SVGAGI. The CDR3 extends over 15 amino acids. V was pared by 3 bases and J by 0 bases, with 9 bases between. CDR3 amino acids: CASSYRQNSNQPQHF. The CDR3 DNA reads TGTGCCAGCAGTTATCGACAGAATAGCAATCAGCCCCAGCATTTT.

The chain couples TRBV28 to TRBJ2-7; tentative D call: TRBD1 (5 bases). The CDR3 totals 14 residues. CDR1 and CDR2 (germline): MDHEN, SYDVKM. With 5 bases removed from V and 2 bases from J, the gap between germline ends came to 13 bases. The CDR3 coding sequence is TGTGCCAGCAGTCCATCACAGGAAACCTACGAGCAGTACTTC. It encodes CASSPSQETYEQYF.

The V and J genes are TRBV25-1 and TRBJ2-5; 12 nucleotides agree with TRBD2. This CDR3 is 16 amino acids long. V was clipped by 2 bases and J by 5 bases; unmatched bases: 6. CDR1 is MGHDK, CDR2 SYGVNS, per germline. The CDR3: CASSEVATSGSETQYF. The CDR3 DNA follows: TGTGCCAGCAGTGAAGTCGCGACTAGCGGGAGCGAGACCCAGTACTTC.

This clone was counted once. The genes are TRBV27 and TRBJ1-1; D is ambiguous. There are 16 residues in the CDR3. Germline CDR1 and CDR2: MNHEY and SMNVEV (reference sequence). V was clipped by 7 bases and J by 0 bases, with 18 bases between them. The CDR3 here is CASTSFLRPVNTEAFF. The CDR3, as DNA: TGTGCCAGCACCTCCTTTCTGAGGCCGGTGAACACTGAAGCTTTCTTT.

CDR3 protein: CASSGTGGSYNEQFF. CDR3 coding DNA: TGCGCCAGCTCGGGCACAGGGGGCTCCTACAATGAGCAGTTCTTC. The gene calls are TRBV10-2 and TRBJ2-1; 8 bases fit TRBD1. The CDR3 sequence is 15 residues long. Germline V gene lookup returns CDR1 WSHSY and CDR2 SAAADI. J was trimmed by 0 bases and V by 8 bases; bases with no gene match: 6.

The chain joins TRBV4-1 to TRBJ1-1; tentatively, D is TRBD1 (6 bases). Trimming stripped 2 bases from V and 3 bases from J, with 16 bases between. CDR3 length: 16 amino acids. Germline V gene lookup returns CDR1 MGHRA and CDR2 YSYEKL. The CDR3 sequence: CASSQQQGSEDTEAFF. CDR3 DNA sequence: TGCGCCAGCAGCCAACAACAGGGCTCGGAGGACACTGAAGCTTTCTTT.

J is TRBJ1-3 and V is TRBV30; D is unclear. The CDR3 spans 13 residues. CDR1 GTSNPN and CDR2 SVGIG come from the germline V gene (reference sequence). V lost 2 bases to trimming and J lost 4 bases, with 9 bases between them. CDR3 residues: CAWSPYPGNTIYF. CDR3 in DNA: TGTGCCTGGAGTCCCTATCCCGGAAACACCATATATTTT.

V is TRBV6-1 and J is TRBJ1-2; D not resolved. CDR3 size: 17 residues. CDR1 is MNHNS and CDR2 is SASEGT in the germline V gene. V shed 0 bases and J shed 4 bases, with 18 bases lying between them. For the CDR3, the DNA is TGTGCCAGCAGTGAAGCCTTGGGCGGACTTTCAGGCTATGGCTACACCTTC. Amino acids: CASSEALGGLSGYGYTF.

V is TRBV2 and J is TRBJ1-1; 8 positions match TRBD1. This CDR3 contains 14 residues. V trimming: 4 bases; J trimming: 1 base; junction bases outside the gene matches: 2. Germline CDR1 reads SNHLY; CDR2 reads FYNNEI. Here the CDR3 reads CASSGQGANTEAFF. The CDR3 DNA sequence: TGTGCCAGCAGTGGCCAGGGGGCGAACACTGAAGCTTTCTTT. Full variable domain (outside the CDR3, taken from reference TRBV2 and TRBJ1-1): EPEVTQTPSHQVTQMGQEVILRCVPISNHLYFYWYRQILGQKVEFLVSFYNNEISEKSEIFDDQFSVERPDGSNFTLKIRSTKLEDSAMYFCASSGQGANTEAFFGQGTRLTVV.

The genes are TRBV28 and TRBJ2-7, with D uncertain. The V gene's germline CDR1 is MDHEN and CDR2 SYDVKM. This CDR3 comprises 13 residues. Trimming stripped 4 bases from V and 1 base from J, with 8 bases between. The CDR3 reads CASSYEVSYEQYF. For the CDR3, the DNA is TGTGCCAGCAGTTATGAGGTTTCCTACGAGCAGTACTTC. The variable domain in full, with the rest retrieved from reference TRBV28 and TRBJ2-7, is DVKVTQSSRYLVKRTGEKVFLECVQDMDHENMFWYRQDPGLGLRLIYFSYDVKMKEKGDIPEGYSVSREKKERFSLILESASTNQTSMYLCASSYEVSYEQYFGPGTRLTVT.

The chain recombines TRBV5-4 with TRBJ1-6, with a possible D match to TRBD1 (5 bases). Per germline, CDR1 SGHNT and CDR2 YYREEE (reference sequence). There are 16 residues in the CDR3. Trimming removed 2 bases at V and 8 bases at J, with 17 bases between. The CDR3 here is CASSFPRGEKDSPLHF. In DNA, the CDR3 is TGTGCCAGCAGCTTCCCGCGGGGGGAAAAGGATTCACCCCTCCACTTT.

The chain recombines TRBV11-2 with TRBJ2-7; TRBD2 aligns across 11 bases. The CDR3 loop spans 13 amino acids. Looked up from germline, CDR1 is SGHAT and CDR2 is FQNNGV. With 5 bases clipped from V and 9 bases from J, the junction kept 6 bases outside the gene matches. This CDR3 reads CASSPGTSGGQYF. CDR3 sequence (DNA): TGTGCCAGCAGCCCCGGGACTAGCGGAGGGCAGTACTTC.

The chain has TRBV7-2 and TRBJ2-7, with D uncertain. Germline assignment: CDR1 SGHTA and CDR2 FQGNSA. The CDR3 consists of 15 residues. V lost 0 bases and J lost 0, with 9 bases in between. The CDR3 sequence: CASSLAARSSYEQYF. The CDR3, as DNA: TGTGCCAGCAGCTTAGCAGCGCGTTCCTCCTACGAGCAGTACTTC.

The chain carries TRBV7-8 and TRBJ2-7; 9 bases line up with TRBD1. There are 15 residues in the CDR3. J gave up 2 bases and V 5 bases, and 7 bases lay outside the gene matches. Germline assignment: CDR1 SGHVS and CDR2 FQNEAQ. CDR3 amino acids: CASSLGTGQTYEQYF. As DNA, the CDR3 is TGTGCCAGCAGCCTAGGGACAGGGCAGACCTACGAGCAGTACTTC.

This rearrangement joins TRBV5-1 to TRBJ2-1; D ambiguous. The CDR3 consists of 14 residues. V lost 1 base and J 1 base, leaving 6 bases between the germline ends. Germline V gene data show CDR1 as SGHRS and CDR2 as YFSETQ. CDR3 loop: CASSLRGSYNEQFF. For the CDR3, the DNA is TGCGCCAGCAGCTTGCGAGGATCCTACAATGAGCAGTTCTTC.